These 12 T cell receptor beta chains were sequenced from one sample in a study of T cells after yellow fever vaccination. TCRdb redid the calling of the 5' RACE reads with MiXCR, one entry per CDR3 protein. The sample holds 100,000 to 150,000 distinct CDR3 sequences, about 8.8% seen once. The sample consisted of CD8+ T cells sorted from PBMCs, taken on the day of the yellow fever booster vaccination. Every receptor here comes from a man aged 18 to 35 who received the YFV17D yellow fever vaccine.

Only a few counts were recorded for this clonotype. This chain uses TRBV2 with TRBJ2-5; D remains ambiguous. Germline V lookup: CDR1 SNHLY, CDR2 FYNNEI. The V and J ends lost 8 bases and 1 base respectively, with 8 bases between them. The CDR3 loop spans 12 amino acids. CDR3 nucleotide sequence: TGTGCCAGCTATCCTAGCCAAGAGACCCAGTACTTC. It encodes CASYPSQETQYF.

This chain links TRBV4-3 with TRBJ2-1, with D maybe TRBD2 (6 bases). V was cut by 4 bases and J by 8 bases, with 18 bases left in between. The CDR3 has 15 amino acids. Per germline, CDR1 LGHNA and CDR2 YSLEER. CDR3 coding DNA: TGCGCCAGCAGCCTCACTTTGGGAGGCAGGGATGAGCAGTTCTTC. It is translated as CASSLTLGGRDEQFF.

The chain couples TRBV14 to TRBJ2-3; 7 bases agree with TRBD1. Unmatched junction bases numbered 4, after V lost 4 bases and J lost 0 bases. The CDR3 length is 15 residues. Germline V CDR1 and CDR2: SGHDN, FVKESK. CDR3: CASSLGTESTDTQYF. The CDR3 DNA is TGTGCCAGCAGCCTGGGGACAGAGAGCACAGATACGCAGTATTTT.

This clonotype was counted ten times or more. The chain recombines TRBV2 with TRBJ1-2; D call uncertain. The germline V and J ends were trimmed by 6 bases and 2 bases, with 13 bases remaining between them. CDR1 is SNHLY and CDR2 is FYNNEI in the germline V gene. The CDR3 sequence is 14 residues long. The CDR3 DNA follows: TGTGCCAGCAGGGAGCAGGCGGGGAACTATGGCTACACCTTC. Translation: CASREQAGNYGYTF.

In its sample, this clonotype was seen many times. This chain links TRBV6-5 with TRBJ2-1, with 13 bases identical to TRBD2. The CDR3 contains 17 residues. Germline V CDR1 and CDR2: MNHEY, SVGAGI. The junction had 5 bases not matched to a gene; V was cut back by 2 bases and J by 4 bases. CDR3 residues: CASSYEGLAGKYNEQFF. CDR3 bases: TGTGCCAGCAGTTACGAGGGACTAGCGGGGAAATACAATGAGCAGTTCTTC.

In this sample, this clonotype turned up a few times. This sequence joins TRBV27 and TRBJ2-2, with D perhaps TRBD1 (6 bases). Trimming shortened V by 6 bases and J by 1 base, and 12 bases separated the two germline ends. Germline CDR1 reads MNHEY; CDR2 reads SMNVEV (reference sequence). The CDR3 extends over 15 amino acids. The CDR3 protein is CASRGPGQNTGELFF. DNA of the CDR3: TGTGCCAGCAGAGGACCGGGACAGAACACCGGGGAGCTGTTTTTT.

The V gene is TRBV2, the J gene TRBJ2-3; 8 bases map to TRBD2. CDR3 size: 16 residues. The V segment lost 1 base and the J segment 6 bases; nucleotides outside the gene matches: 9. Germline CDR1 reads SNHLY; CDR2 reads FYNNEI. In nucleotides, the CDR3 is TGTGCCAGCAGTGAAGGGGCCAGCGGGGGACGTGATACGCAGTATTTT. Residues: CASSEGASGGRDTQYF.

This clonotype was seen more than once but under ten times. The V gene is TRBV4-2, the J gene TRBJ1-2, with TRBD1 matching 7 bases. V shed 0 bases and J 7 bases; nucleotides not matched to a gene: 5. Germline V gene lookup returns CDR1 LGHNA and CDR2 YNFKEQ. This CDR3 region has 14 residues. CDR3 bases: TGTGCCAGCAGCCAAGATGCAGGGACAGTTGGCTACACCTTC. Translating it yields CASSQDAGTVGYTF.

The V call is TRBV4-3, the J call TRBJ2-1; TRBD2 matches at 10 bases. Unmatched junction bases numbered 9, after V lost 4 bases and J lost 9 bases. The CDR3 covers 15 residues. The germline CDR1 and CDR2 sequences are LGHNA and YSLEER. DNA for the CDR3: TGCGCCAGCAGCCCGTCTAGCGGGGGATGGGGTGAGCAGTTCTTC. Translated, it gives CASSPSSGGWGEQFF.

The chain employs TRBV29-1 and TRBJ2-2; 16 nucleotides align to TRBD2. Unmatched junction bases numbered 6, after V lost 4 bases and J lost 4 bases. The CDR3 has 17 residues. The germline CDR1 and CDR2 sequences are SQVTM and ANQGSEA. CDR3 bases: TGCAGCGTTGCGGGACTAGCGGGGGGGCTGAGCACCGGGGAGCTGTTTTTT. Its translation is CSVAGLAGGLSTGELFF.

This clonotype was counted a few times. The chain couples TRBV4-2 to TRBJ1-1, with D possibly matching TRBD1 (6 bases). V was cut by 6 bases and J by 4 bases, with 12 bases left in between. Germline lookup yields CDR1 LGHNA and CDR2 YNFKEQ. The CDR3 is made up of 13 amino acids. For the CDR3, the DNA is TGTGCCAGCAGATGGGGGGCTAGCACTGAAGCTTTCTTT. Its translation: CASRWGASTEAFF.

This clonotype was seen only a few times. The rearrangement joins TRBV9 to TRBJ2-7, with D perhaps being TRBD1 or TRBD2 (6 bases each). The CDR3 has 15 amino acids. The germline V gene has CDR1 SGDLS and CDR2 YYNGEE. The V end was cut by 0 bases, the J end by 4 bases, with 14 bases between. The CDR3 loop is CASSVGVGGGYEQYF. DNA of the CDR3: TGTGCCAGCAGCGTAGGGGTAGGGGGAGGTTACGAGCAGTACTTC.